A selection of T cell receptor beta chains follows, all from one sample in a study of blood T cell repertoires in COVID-19. Sequenced by immunoSEQ multiplex PCR; TCRdb stores in-frame clones only, minus some. The table lists more than 65,000 clones, approximately 90% of them singletons. Sequencing used peripheral blood. These receptors were taken from a man aged 50 to 60 with acute or convalescent COVID-19. Each CDR3 is given with its conserved first and last residue. Fields, in order: J gene, D gene, CDR3 length, clone size, V gene, CDR3 protein, CDR3 DNA. The D gene is left open where the match is weak. The size entry is marked missing in some rows and otherwise reads once, few, many or a size class.

TRBJ2-3 | - | 13 | - | TRBV11-2 | CASSSDSRDTQYF | TGTGCCAGCAGCTCCGACTCCAGAGATACGCAGTATTTT
TRBJ2-1 | TRBD1 | 13 | - | TRBV7-8 | CASSLDRGNEQFF | TGTGCCAGCAGCTTGGACAGGGGGAATGAGCAGTTCTTC
TRBJ2-3 | - | 17 | once | TRBV2 | CASSDRMGLMGWDTQYF | TGTGCCAGCAGCGACCGCATGGGACTGATGGGTTGGGATACGCAGTATTTT
TRBJ2-3 | - | 15 | - | TRBV15 | CATSREGESTDTQYF | TGTGCCACCAGCAGAGAAGGAGAGAGCACAGATACGCAGTATTTT
TRBJ1-5 | TRBD1 | 17 | - | TRBV4-1 | CASSAQDRVYSNQPQHF | TGCGCCAGCAGCGCTCAAGACAGGGTTTATAGCAATCAGCCCCAGCATTTT
TRBJ2-4 | TRBD1 | 14 | - | TRBV6-5 | CAAQSQGSLDIQYF | TGTGCCGCCCAATCACAGGGGTCGTTGGACATTCAGTACTTC
TRBJ2-1 | TRBD2 | 15 | - | TRBV7-3 | CASSLGGSGGDEQFF | TGTGCCAGCAGCTTAGGAGGTAGCGGGGGAGACGAGCAGTTCTTC
TRBJ2-2 | TRBD2 | 15 | - | TRBV5-1 | CASSFGGTNTGELFF | TGCGCCAGCAGCTTCGGGGGGACGAACACCGGGGAGCTGTTTTTT
TRBJ1-4 | - | 15 | once | TRBV19 | CASSAQGLANEKLFF | TGTGCCAGTAGTGCGCAGGGTTTGGCTAATGAAAAACTGTTTTTT
TRBJ2-1 | - | 15 | once | TRBV2 | CASSEEQVAYNEQFF | TGTGCCAGCAGTGAAGAGCAGGTCGCCTACAATGAGCAGTTCTTC
TRBJ1-3 | TRBD1 | 16 | - | TRBV18 | CASSSTDRAGGNTIYF | TGTGCCAGCTCATCCACGGACAGGGCGGGAGGAAACACCATATATTTT
TRBJ2-1 | - | 16 | - | TRBV4-1 | CASSQDIMGGRNEQFF | TGCGCCAGCAGCCAAGATATTATGGGGGGAAGGAATGAGCAGTTCTTC
TRBJ2-7 | - | 13 | few | TRBV24-1 | CATSDGHSYEQYF | TGTGCCACCAGTGATGGCCACTCCTACGAGCAGTACTTC
TRBJ1-1 | TRBD1 | 11 | - | TRBV30 | CAGIQGGHAFF | TGTGCCGGGATACAGGGGGGGCATGCTTTCTTT
TRBJ1-5 | - | 14 | - | TRBV7-2 | CASSLASPGQPQHF | TGTGCCAGCAGCTTAGCGTCCCCGGGTCAGCCCCAGCATTTT
TRBJ2-3 | - | 12 | - | TRBV5-1 | CASSLGGPTQYF | TGCGCCAGCAGCTTGGGGGGCCCTACGCAGTATTTT
TRBJ2-1 | - | 11 | - | TRBV28 | CASSIENEQFF | TGTGCCAGCAGTATAGAAAATGAGCAGTTCTTC
TRBJ1-5 | - | 13 | - | TRBV12-3/TRBV12-4 | CASSLSSNQPQHF | TGTGCCAGCAGTCTTAGTAGCAATCAGCCCCAGCATTTT
TRBJ1-5 | TRBD1 | 14 | - | TRBV15 | CATSREQGGQPQHF | TGTGCCACCAGCAGAGAGCAGGGGGGTCAGCCCCAGCATTTT
TRBJ1-2 | - | 13 | - | TRBV3-1/TRBV3-2 | CASSQLRGPGYTF | TGTGCCAGCAGCCAATTGCGGGGGCCTGGCTACACCTTC
TRBJ2-7 | - | 11 | - | TRBV7-7 | CAGTTSYEQYF | TGTGCCGGGACAACTTCCTACGAGCAGTACTTC
TRBJ2-1 | TRBD2 | 19 | - | TRBV11-3 | CASSLGLGFGGGAGNEQFF | TGTGCCAGCAGCTTAGGGCTCGGGTTTGGCGGGGGGGCTGGTAATGAGCAGTTCTTC
TRBJ1-4 | TRBD1 | 13 | - | TRBV5-5 | CASSGDRVEKLFF | TGTGCCAGCAGCGGGGACAGGGTTGAAAAACTGTTTTTT
TRBJ1-1 | - | 14 | once | TRBV7-2 | CASSQTAVNTEAFF | TGTGCCAGCAGCCAGACAGCCGTGAACACTGAAGCTTTCTTT
TRBJ1-3 | - | 14 | - | TRBV30 | CAWRSIYSGNTIYF | TGTGCCTGGAGGAGCATCTACTCTGGAAACACCATATATTTT
TRBJ1-1 | - | 14 | - | TRBV5-1 | CASSLSAGDTEAFF | TGCGCCAGCAGCTTAAGTGCAGGGGATACTGAAGCTTTCTTT
TRBJ1-2 | - | 14 | - | TRBV2 | CASSVTGIGYGYTF | TGTGCCAGCAGTGTTACAGGGATCGGCTATGGCTACACCTTC
TRBJ1-3 | - | 17 | - | TRBV6-2/TRBV6-3 | CASSYSNHRDSGNTIYF | TGTGCCAGCAGTTACTCGAATCACCGCGACTCTGGAAACACCATATATTTT
TRBJ2-2 | - | 14 | few | TRBV29-1 | CSVGGQGSTGELFF | TGCAGCGTCGGCGGCCAGGGCAGCACCGGGGAGCTGTTTTTT
TRBJ2-3 | TRBD2 | 15 | - | TRBV9 | CASSGSGVFTDTQYF | TGTGCCAGCAGCGGTAGCGGGGTATTCACAGATACGCAGTATTTT
TRBJ1-6 | - | 16 | - | TRBV9 | CASSASTGRLSSPLHF | TGTGCCAGCAGCGCCTCCACAGGTCGCTTAAGTTCACCCCTCCACTTT
TRBJ2-5 | - | 12 | few | TRBV5-1 | CASSLDRGLLDF | TGCGCCAGCAGCTTGGACCGCGGATTGTTGGACTTC
TRBJ1-5 | - | 15 | - | TRBV6-5 | CASSYSYQGMQPQHF | TGTGCCAGCAGTTATTCTTACCAGGGAATGCAGCCCCAGCATTTT
TRBJ1-2 | TRBD1 | 14 | few | TRBV19 | CASRDRDLSGGYTF | TGTGCCAGTAGGGACAGGGACTTGAGTGGTGGCTACACCTTC